The 25 T cell receptor beta chains reported below all come from one sample, sequenced in a study of spatial heterogeneity in lung cancer. Time point indicated: sample taken at primary tumor resection. Unsorted samples of tumor, nontumor lung or frozen PBMC had their whole RNA sequenced. One entry per CDR3 protein results from TCRdb running MiXCR on the 5' RACE reads. The table records more than 85,000 distinct CDR3 sequences, 7% to 9% of them present only once. Material: PBMCs, obtained at surgery. The source is a male donor with early-stage non-small cell lung cancer.

This clonotype was counted ten times or more. The J gene is TRBJ2-5, the V gene TRBV20-1; TRBD2 agrees at 8 bases. The ends lost 7 bases at V and 5 bases at J; junction bases unmatched: 9. The CDR3 has 13 residues. The germline gives CDR1 DFQATT, CDR2 SNEGSKA (reference sequence). Here the CDR3 reads CSVGGGHWETQYF. CDR3 in DNA: TGCAGTGTGGGCGGGGGGCACTGGGAGACCCAGTACTTC.

The chain joins TRBV7-2 to TRBJ2-1; D is possibly TRBD2 (6 bases). The CDR3 is made up of 14 amino acids. The V and J ends lost 5 bases and 8 bases respectively, with 16 bases between them. Germline-derived CDR1 and CDR2 are SGHTA and FQGNSA. This chain's CDR3 is CASSRGYGSYEQFF. The CDR3 nucleotides read TGTGCCAGCAGCCGGGGGTACGGTAGCTATGAGCAGTTCTTC.

In this sample, this clonotype turned up a few times. This sequence joins TRBV20-1 and TRBJ2-7; 10 positions match TRBD2. V gave up 3 bases and J gave up 3 bases; unmatched junction bases: 5. CDR1 is DFQATT and CDR2 is SNEGSKA in the germline V gene (reference sequence). This CDR3 contains 14 residues. This chain's CDR3 is CSASGTSEGYEQYF. CDR3 coding DNA: TGCAGTGCTAGCGGGACTAGCGAAGGCTACGAGCAGTACTTC.

This clonotype has a single count. This chain joins TRBV5-4 and TRBJ2-7, with 11 bases that match TRBD2. The CDR3 sequence is 15 residues long. CDR1 and CDR2 from the germline V gene are SGHNT and YYREEE (reference sequence). V was clipped by 4 bases and J by 0 bases; unmatched bases: 3. CDR3 in DNA: TGTGCCAGCAGCGAGGGACTAGCGGACTCCTACGAGCAGTACTTC. It is translated as CASSEGLADSYEQYF.

This rearrangement joins TRBV3-1 to TRBJ2-1; D remains unclear. In germline, CDR1 is LGHDT, CDR2 YNNKEL (reference sequence). V was shortened by 2 bases and J by 9 bases, with 11 bases between the two germline ends. CDR3 length: 13 residues. This chain's CDR3 is CASSQNTLGEQFF. CDR3 nucleotide sequence: TGTGCCAGCAGCCAAAATACCTTAGGTGAGCAGTTCTTC.

This clonotype has a handful of counts. The chain recombines TRBV5-1 with TRBJ2-7, with D perhaps TRBD2 (5 bases). The CDR3 totals 15 residues. CDR1 and CDR2 from the germline V gene are SGHRS and YFSETQ. V lost 5 bases, J lost 7 bases, and 22 bases lay in between. CDR3 bases: TGCGCCAGCAGTCCAGAGGCCAGCGGTGTTGGGGAGCAGTACTTC. This sequence encodes CASSPEASGVGEQYF.

This clonotype was detected ten times or more. The chain joins TRBV10-3 to TRBJ2-1, with D perhaps matching TRBD2 (6 bases). The CDR3 is 15 amino acids. The germline CDR1 and CDR2 sequences are ENHRY and SYGVKD. The V end lost 0 bases, the J end lost 6 bases, and 12 bases lay between the germline ends. The CDR3 loop is CAISESASSANEQFF. CDR3 sequence (DNA): TGTGCCATCAGTGAGTCGGCTTCTAGCGCCAATGAGCAGTTCTTC.

This clonotype was observed at least ten times. The V call is TRBV28, the J call TRBJ2-3; 7 bases align to TRBD2. The length of the CDR3 is 17 residues. The germline CDR1 and CDR2 sequences are MDHEN and SYDVKM. V was pared by 1 base and J by 2 bases, with 9 bases of the junction left unmatched. CDR3 coding DNA: TGTGCCAGCAGTTTATTGGGGCTAGCGGCCTCCACAGATACGCAGTATTTT. As protein: CASSLLGLAASTDTQYF.

In this sample, this clonotype turned up many times. This chain uses TRBV29-1 with TRBJ1-1, with TRBD1 as a possible D gene (5 bases). This CDR3 comprises 15 residues. V dropped 6 bases and J dropped 3 bases, with 20 bases sitting between them. The germline V gene has CDR1 SQVTM and CDR2 ANQGSEA. Here the CDR3 reads CSVGRAAPGDTEAFF. The CDR3 nucleotides read TGCAGCGTAGGACGCGCGGCACCGGGGGACACTGAAGCTTTCTTT.

This clonotype was detected only a few times. The chain is built from TRBV7-2 and TRBJ2-3; 8 positions agree with TRBD1. Germline assignment: CDR1 SGHTA and CDR2 FQGNSA. The CDR3 has 15 amino acids. Trimming took 4 bases from V and 6 from J; bases not matched to a gene: 9. The CDR3 is CASSSAGGLDDTQYF. As DNA, the CDR3 is TGTGCCAGCAGCTCAGCAGGGGGCCTTGATGATACGCAGTATTTT.

The chain has TRBV7-9 and TRBJ2-2; possibly TRBD1 or TRBD2 for D (5 bases each). Germline CDR1 is SEHNR and CDR2 is FQNEAQ (reference sequence). There are 15 residues in the CDR3. With 2 bases removed from V and 3 bases from J, the gap between germline ends came to 10 bases. CDR3 in DNA: TGTGCCAGCAGCTTAATGGGGGACCACACCGGGGAGCTGTTTTTT. Its translation: CASSLMGDHTGELFF.

The chain carries TRBV5-6 and TRBJ1-1; D unresolved. The germline CDR1 and CDR2 sequences are SGHDT and YYEEEE. Trimming removed 5 bases at V and 1 base at J, with 15 bases between. This CDR3 contains 15 residues. CDR3 region: CASRLLAAENTEAFF. CDR3 in DNA: TGTGCCAGCAGACTCCTGGCAGCCGAGAACACTGAAGCTTTCTTT.

This clonotype was picked up a small number of times. The gene calls are TRBV29-1 and TRBJ2-5; D unclear. Trimming removed 4 bases at V and 1 base at J, with 7 bases between. The CDR3 totals 12 residues. Per the germline V gene, CDR1 is SQVTM and CDR2 is ANQGSEA. CDR3 region: CSVGWGQETQYF. CDR3 nucleotide sequence: TGCAGCGTTGGTTGGGGCCAAGAGACCCAGTACTTC. Filled out from reference TRBV29-1 and TRBJ2-5, the complete variable domain reads SAVISQKPSRDICQRGTSLTIQCQVDSQVTMMFWYRQQPGQSLTLIATANQGSEATYESGFVIDKFPISRPNLTFSTLTVSNMSPEDSSIYLCSVGWGQETQYFGPGTRLLVL.

This clonotype was picked up many times. V is TRBV28 and J is TRBJ2-1; D remains ambiguous. The CDR3 loop spans 11 amino acids. Trimming pared 4 bases from V and 10 bases from J, leaving 8 bases between. Germline loops: CDR1 MDHEN, CDR2 SYDVKM. The CDR3 sequence: CASSSLVEQFF. CDR3 bases: TGTGCCAGCAGTTCCCTGGTAGAGCAGTTCTTC. Full variable domain (outside the CDR3, taken from reference TRBV28 and TRBJ2-1): DVKVTQSSRYLVKRTGEKVFLECVQDMDHENMFWYRQDPGLGLRLIYFSYDVKMKEKGDIPEGYSVSREKKERFSLILESASTNQTSMYLCASSSLVEQFFGPGTRLTVL.

This clonotype was observed a few times. The gene calls are TRBV7-2 and TRBJ2-5; no firm D call. Germline CDR1 is SGHTA and CDR2 is FQGNSA. Trimming cost V 3 bases and J 7 bases, with 9 bases left between them. The CDR3 sequence is 12 residues long. Written as DNA, the CDR3 is TGTGCCAGCAGCTTGAGGATCGGGACCCAGTACTTC. The encoded protein is CASSLRIGTQYF. The whole variable domain, remainder taken from reference TRBV7-2 and TRBJ2-5, is GAGVSQSPSNKVTEKGKDVELRCDPISGHTALYWYRQSLGQGLEFLIYFQGNSAPDKSGLPSDRFSAERTGGSVSTLTIQRTQQEDSAVYLCASSLRIGTQYFGPGTRLLVL.

There are many counts of this clonotype. V usage is TRBV7-8 and J usage is TRBJ1-1; 7 nucleotides match TRBD1. Germline-derived CDR1 and CDR2 are SGHVS and FQNEAQ. Trimming at V came to 2 bases and at J to 1 base, leaving 4 bases not matched to a gene. The CDR3 contains 15 residues. This CDR3 is CASSLRDSTNTEAFF. The CDR3, as DNA: TGTGCCAGCAGCTTAAGGGACAGCACGAACACTGAAGCTTTCTTT.

In its sample, this clonotype was seen many times. The rearrangement joins TRBV28 to TRBJ2-7, with 8 bases matching TRBD1. The CDR3 runs 14 residues. In germline, CDR1 is MDHEN, CDR2 SYDVKM. V shed 5 bases and J 8 bases; nucleotides not matched to a gene: 11. The CDR3 loop is CASSLRGPLRQQYF. In nucleotides, the CDR3 is TGTGCCAGCAGTCTCAGGGGGCCACTACGCCAGCAGTACTTC.

This clonotype was seen at least ten times. This rearrangement joins TRBV7-9 to TRBJ2-6, with a possible D match to TRBD1 (6 bases). This CDR3 contains 17 residues. Germline V gene sequence: CDR1 SEHNR, CDR2 FQNEAQ (reference sequence). Trimming took off 6 bases at V and 0 bases at J, with 15 bases between the two ends. CDR3 in amino acids: CASSSPGATSGANVLTF. The CDR3 bases are TGTGCCAGCAGTTCGCCAGGGGCGACCTCTGGGGCCAACGTCCTGACTTTC.

This clonotype has a handful of counts. This chain joins TRBV12-3 or TRBV12-4 and TRBJ2-5, with D possibly being TRBD1 (6 bases). Between the trimmed V and J ends, which lost 3 bases and 7 bases, there was a span of 15 bases. This CDR3 comprises 14 residues. For the CDR3, the DNA is TGTGCCAGCAGTTTTGACAGGCAACCCCGGACCCAGTACTTC. Translating gives CASSFDRQPRTQYF.

About this clonotype itself: At one of its ends the junction is not consistent with the germline gene, which may arise from a read error. The chain uses TRBV19 and TRBJ2-2; a possible D gene is TRBD2 (5 bases). This CDR3 has 15 residues. Germline CDR1 reads LNHDA; CDR2 reads SQIVND (reference sequence). The CDR3 DNA reads TGTGCCAGTAGCCGACCCGGGCAGTCACCCGGGAAGCTGTTTTTT. This translates into CASSRPGQSPGKLFF.

This clonotype was counted at least ten times. This chain links TRBV5-1 with TRBJ2-5; TRBD2 is a possible D gene (5 bases). V was shortened by 2 bases and J by 0 bases, with 8 bases between the two germline ends. The CDR3 extends over 14 amino acids. Germline CDR1 is SGHRS and CDR2 is YFSETQ. CDR3 loop: CASSFGINQETQYF. The DNA of the CDR3 is TGCGCCAGCAGCTTCGGGATTAACCAAGAGACCCAGTACTTC.

This clonotype was counted ten times or more. The J gene is TRBJ2-1, the V gene TRBV7-2; TRBD2 aligns across 16 bases. Germline-derived CDR1 and CDR2 are SGHTA and FQGNSA. The CDR3 is 17 residues long. V was clipped by 3 bases and J by 5 bases; unmatched bases: 4. The CDR3, as DNA: TGTGCCAGCAGCTTCCCCGGGACTAGCGGGAGGGACAATGAGCAGTTCTTC. Translating it yields CASSFPGTSGRDNEQFF.

This chain uses TRBV6-6 with TRBJ2-7; D is unresolved. The CDR3 extends over 13 amino acids. V was cut by 6 bases and J by 0 bases, with 9 bases left in between. CDR1 MNHNY and CDR2 SVGAGI come from the germline V gene (reference sequence). CDR3 in amino acids: CASRQSTSYEQYF. In nucleotides, the CDR3 is TGTGCCAGCAGACAGAGCACCTCCTACGAGCAGTACTTC.

The chain links TRBV29-1 to TRBJ2-1; the D gene is possibly TRBD2 (7 bases). Germline V gives CDR1 SQVTM, CDR2 ANQGSEA. The CDR3 consists of 13 residues. Trimming shortened V by 7 bases and J by 7 bases, and 17 bases separated the two germline ends. The CDR3, as DNA: TGCAGCGCCCTTCGAGGGGGGGCGAATGAGCAGTTCTTC. Its translation is CSALRGGANEQFF.

This clonotype was recorded many times. The chain employs TRBV5-1 and TRBJ2-6; the D gene is possibly TRBD1 (6 bases). The CDR3 contains 18 residues. With 4 bases removed from V and 0 bases from J, the gap between germline ends came to 17 bases. Per the germline V gene, CDR1 is SGHRS and CDR2 is YFSETQ. The DNA for the CDR3 is TGCGCCAGCAGCCCCCTGACAGGTTTAGGCTCTGGGGCCAACGTCCTGACTTTC. This codes for CASSPLTGLGSGANVLTF.